This T cell receptor beta chain was retrieved from a study of T cells in tuberculosis. Study as a whole: A South African cohort included IGRA-negative adolescents, latently infected IGRA-positive adolescents and adults with active tuberculosis.

Time point described: new active TB diagnosis, blood taken before or within 7 days of starting treatment. Each patient had positive sputum smear microscopy and/or positive culture. Sequencing used immunoSEQ multiplex PCR; TCRdb keeps in-frame clones, though not all of them. The data show 25,000 to 35,000 clones, roughly 94% seen once. This CDR3 is 13 amino acids long. V lost 7 bases and J lost 5, with 17 bases in between. Germline CDR1 reads SQVTM; CDR2 reads ANQGSEA. The chain employs TRBV29-1 and TRBJ1-1; D is possibly TRBD1 (5 bases). The clonotype comes from an adult with tuberculosis. Some clones in this sample may be carry-over from other donors' samples. Source: PBMCs, taken at tuberculosis diagnosis. CDR3 region: CSAAGDGGTEAFF. In DNA form, the CDR3 reads TGCAGCGCCGCCGGGGACGGGGGAACTGAAGCTTTCTTT.